This T cell receptor beta chain was recorded in a study of technical replicates of blood from a few donors. This table comes from immunoSEQ multiplex PCR, and its TCRdb copy is limited to in-frame clones, with some not included. The data show 85,000 to 100,000 clones, under 97% seen once. The CDR3 totals 12 residues. V shed 4 bases and J shed 6 bases, with 6 bases lying between them. CDR1 MGHRA and CDR2 YSYEKL come from the germline V gene. The TCR sequence derives from a human donor in good health. The sequencing input was T cells isolated from PBMCs. The gene calls are TRBV4-1 and TRBJ2-2; D call uncertain. CDR3 bases: TGCGCCAGCAGCCCATTAGCCGGGGAGCTGTTTTTT. Translated, it gives CASSPLAGELFF.